Listed below are T cell receptor beta chains from one sample, sequenced in a study of response to subunit inactivated influenza vaccine. TCRdb itself ran the RT-PCR reads through MiXCR, one entry per CDR3 protein. The sample has around 750,000 distinct CDR3 sequences; 21% are singletons. Material: PBMCs from blood, obtained 5 to 6 days after vaccination. These receptors came from a man between 50 and 59 years old who received an inactivated influenza vaccine. CDR3s include the opening cysteine and the closing phenylalanine or tryptophan. The D gene is left open where the match is weak. Not every row has a clone size; where given, it reads once, few, many or a size class.

abundance	v_gene	j_gene	d_gene	CDR3aa	CDR3nt
few	TRBV9	TRBJ1-3	NA	CASSVEGSAGNTIYF	TGTGCCAGCAGCGTAGAAGGGAGCGCTGGAAACACCATATATTTT
few	TRBV2	TRBJ2-5	NA	CASSAQIWETQYF	TGTGCCAGCAGTGCCCAAATCTGGGAGACCCAGTACTTC
many	TRBV12-3/TRBV12-4	TRBJ2-3	NA	CASTSRGTDTQYF	TGTGCCAGCACCTCCAGGGGAACAGATACGCAGTATTTT
NA	TRBV7-2	TRBJ2-7	NA	CASSLTHGEQYF	TGTGCCAGCAGCTTAACGCATGGGGAGCAGTACTTC
many	TRBV7-9	TRBJ2-1	NA	CASSPIGPRGEQFF	TGTGCCAGCAGCCCTATAGGCCCACGAGGTGAGCAGTTCTTC
few	TRBV12-3/TRBV12-4	TRBJ1-4	NA	CASSFGKANEKLFF	TGTGCCAGCAGTTTTGGGAAAGCTAATGAAAAACTGTTTTTT
few	TRBV12-3/TRBV12-4	TRBJ2-1	TRBD2	CASSLEGSLEGSLAGVFEQFF	TGTGCCAGCAGTTTAGAAGGGAGTTTAGAAGGGAGTCTAGCGGGAGTATTTGAGCAGTTCTTC
few	TRBV6-2/TRBV6-3	TRBJ2-7	TRBD1	CASSYSRTGTGGYEQYF	TGTGCCAGCAGTTACTCGCGGACCGGGACAGGGGGTTACGAGCAGTACTTC
NA	TRBV10-3	TRBJ2-3	NA	CAISGDHLGTQYF	TGTGCCATCAGCGGGGACCACCTGGGCACGCAGTATTTT
NA	TRBV11-2	TRBJ2-3	NA	CASSLGWTPWATDTQYF	TGTGCCAGCAGCTTAGGGTGGACCCCATGGGCCACAGATACGCAGTATTTT
once	TRBV6-1	TRBJ1-2	NA	CASSETGSLYGYTF	TGTGCCAGCAGTGAAACTGGCAGCCTCTATGGCTACACCTTC
NA	TRBV27	TRBJ1-2	TRBD1	CASRTGTGHYGYTF	TGTGCCAGCAGAACCGGGACAGGGCATTATGGCTACACCTTC
few	TRBV15	TRBJ2-4	NA	CATRPHGGSAKNIQYF	TGTGCCACCAGGCCCCATGGGGGGTCGGCCAAAAACATTCAGTACTTC
NA	TRBV12-3/TRBV12-4	TRBJ1-6	TRBD1	CASSLGTGGIPLHF	TGTGCCAGCAGTTTGGGGACAGGGGGCATACCCCTCCACTTT
NA	TRBV11-2	TRBJ2-5	NA	CASSLDYGGETQYF	TGTGCCAGCAGCTTAGATTATGGGGGAGAGACCCAGTACTTC
NA	TRBV5-1	TRBJ1-2	NA	CASSLEVGLGYTF	TGCGCCAGCAGCTTGGAGGTAGGGCTAGGCTACACCTTC
many	TRBV27	TRBJ2-6	TRBD1	CASSFSGGSSGANVLTF	TGTGCCAGCAGTTTTTCAGGGGGTAGTTCTGGGGCCAACGTCCTGACTTTC
NA	TRBV7-9	TRBJ1-4	NA	CASSPYLATNEKLFF	TGTGCCAGCAGCCCGTATCTAGCAACTAATGAAAAACTGTTTTTT
many	TRBV20-1	TRBJ2-4	TRBD2	CSARDVGLAGNEYAKNIQYF	TGCAGTGCTAGAGACGTGGGACTAGCGGGAAATGAATATGCCAAAAACATTCAGTACTTC
NA	TRBV3-1	TRBJ1-1	TRBD1	CASSPGQGGEAFF	TGTGCCAGCAGCCCCGGACAGGGCGGAGAAGCTTTCTTT
NA	TRBV6-1	TRBJ1-6	NA	CASRKGGGRSYNSPLHF	TGTGCCAGCCGCAAGGGGGGTGGAAGATCCTATAATTCACCCCTCCACTTT
NA	TRBV4-2	TRBJ2-1	TRBD1	CASRLTGTEVYEQFF	TGTGCCAGCAGGTTAACCGGGACAGAGGTGTATGAGCAGTTCTTC
NA	TRBV20-1	TRBJ2-1	TRBD1	CSARWTGKHEQFF	TGCAGTGCTAGATGGACAGGGAAACATGAGCAGTTCTTC
NA	TRBV20-1	TRBJ2-1	TRBD2	CSARAGTSGGDEQFF	TGCAGTGCTAGGGCCGGGACTAGCGGGGGTGATGAGCAGTTCTTC
many	TRBV5-6	TRBJ2-1	NA	CASSSDRYNEQFF	TGTGCCAGCAGCTCGGACAGATACAATGAGCAGTTCTTC
NA	TRBV5-1	TRBJ2-5	NA	CASSLQVRETQYF	TGTGCCAGCAGTCTACAGGTCAGGGAGACCCAGTACTTC
NA	TRBV6-5	TRBJ2-3	TRBD1	CASSYGSGTGSADTQYF	TGTGCCAGCAGTTACGGCTCCGGGACAGGGAGCGCAGATACGCAGTATTTT
NA	TRBV20-1	TRBJ2-1	TRBD2	CSATSGRAYNEQFF	TGCAGTGCCACTAGCGGGAGGGCCTACAATGAGCAGTTCTTC
NA	TRBV25-1	TRBJ2-3	TRBD2	CASAAGRTDTQYF	TGTGCCAGCGCAGCGGGGCGCACAGATACGCAGTATTTT
NA	TRBV18	TRBJ2-7	NA	CASSGNRVKDEQYF	TGTGCCAGCTCAGGAAACAGGGTAAAGGACGAGCAGTACTTC
many	TRBV5-5	TRBJ2-5	NA	CASSLVGGRETQYF	TGTGCCAGCAGTTTAGTAGGGGGGCGAGAGACCCAGTACTTC
few	TRBV27	TRBJ2-1	TRBD1	CASSQKRTGVSSYNEQFF	TGTGCCAGCAGTCAAAAACGGACAGGGGTGAGCTCCTACAATGAGCAGTTCTTC
many	TRBV12-3/TRBV12-4	TRBJ1-5	NA	CASSFRGYNQPQHF	TGTGCCAGCAGTTTCCGGGGCTACAATCAGCCCCAGCATTTT
NA	TRBV5-6	TRBJ2-5	TRBD1	CASSLEGRAGGRSLETQYF	TGTGCCAGCAGCTTAGAAGGTCGGGCAGGGGGCAGATCCTTGGAGACCCAGTACTTC
few	TRBV20-1	TRBJ2-1	NA	CSADPSSATSYNEQFF	TGCAGTGCTGACCCGTCTTCGGCCACCTCCTACAATGAGCAGTTCTTC
NA	TRBV5-6	TRBJ2-7	NA	CASSIRAYEQYF	TGTGCCAGCAGTATCAGAGCCTACGAGCAGTACTTC
few	TRBV28	TRBJ1-6	NA	CASSLFLTFDNSPLHF	TGTGCCAGCAGTTTGTTTCTTACCTTTGATAATTCACCCCTCCACTTT
few	TRBV20-1	TRBJ2-1	NA	CSATVWGSYNEQFF	TGCAGTGCTACAGTCTGGGGCTCCTACAATGAGCAGTTCTTC
NA	TRBV7-8	TRBJ2-3	NA	CASSLVTQGGTDTQYF	TGTGCCAGCAGCTTAGTTACGCAGGGAGGCACAGATACGCAGTATTTT
NA	TRBV7-8	TRBJ2-3	NA	CASSPQGSTQYF	TGTGCCAGCAGCCCTCAGGGGTCTACGCAGTATTTT
few	TRBV7-9	TRBJ1-1	TRBD1	CASSLSSGTGNTEAFF	TGTGCCAGCAGCTTATCCTCCGGGACAGGGAACACTGAAGCTTTCTTT
NA	TRBV15	TRBJ2-3	NA	CATSRDFGGLDTQYF	TGTGCCACCAGCAGAGATTTTGGGGGTCTTGATACGCAGTATTTT
NA	TRBV5-5	TRBJ2-2	NA	CASSPDRFSGELFF	TGTGCCAGCAGCCCCGACAGGTTTTCCGGGGAGCTGTTTTTT
few	TRBV5-1	TRBJ1-2	NA	CASSLDATVNYGYTF	TGCGCCAGCAGCTTGGACGCGACCGTTAACTATGGCTACACCTTC
NA	TRBV28	TRBJ2-5	NA	CASSLILGPSLETQYF	TGTGCCAGCAGTTTGATATTGGGCCCAAGCCTAGAGACCCAGTACTTC
NA	TRBV18	TRBJ2-7	TRBD1	CASSQSPDRANEQYF	TGTGCCAGCTCGCAATCCCCGGACAGGGCAAACGAGCAGTACTTC
few	TRBV25-1	TRBJ2-3	NA	CASSEGGVPDTQYF	TGTGCCAGCAGTGAAGGAGGGGTTCCAGATACGCAGTATTTT